The sequence of this T cell receptor beta chain was determined in a study of shared clonotypes between healthy human individuals. The CDR3 runs 14 residues. The J segment lost 6 bases and the V segment lost 7 bases, leaving 8 bases of the junction unmatched. The V gene's germline CDR1 is MNHEY and CDR2 SMNVEV (reference sequence). Libraries were prepared by immunoSEQ multiplex PCR; TCRdb keeps only in-frame clonotypes and omits some of them. The table has roughly 890,000 clones, roughly 92% seen once. The naive CD8 fraction comprised CD45RO-negative cells positively selected for CCR7 and excluded terminally differentiated effector memory CD45RA+ cells.

Sequenced: naive CD8+ T cells sorted from blood. The sequence came from a man aged 25-45 years in good health. The chain couples TRBV27 to TRBJ2-2; 7 positions match TRBD1. CDR3 protein: CASTWGTVPGELFF. The CDR3 DNA reads as TGTGCCAGCACTTGGGGGACAGTCCCCGGGGAGCTGTTTTTT.